The T cell receptor beta chain described here comes from a study of OX40 agonist ivuxolimab in advanced cancers. For the study at large: The patients' treatment was ivuxolimab, an agonistic anti-OX40 (CD134) antibody.

Any history of autoimmune disease or systemic immunosuppression disqualified patients. The data were produced by immunoSEQ multiplex PCR, yet TCRdb's version contains in-frame clones alone and is incomplete. The sample holds some 67,000 clones; roughly 85% are singletons and the top ten take roughly 0.8%. The CDR3 contains 16 residues. The germline V gene has CDR1 WSHSY and CDR2 SAAADI. The V gene end was trimmed by 6 bases and the J gene end by 6 bases; junction bases not matched to a gene: 14. This chain links TRBV10-2 with TRBJ1-2; TRBD1 agrees at 9 bases. The source material was CD4+ or CD8+ T cells sorted from blood, sampled in a trial of the OX40 agonist ivuxolimab. The sequence derives from an adult with an advanced solid tumor such as melanoma, head and neck, liver or kidney cancer. The CDR3 region is CASSEPRQGVWDGYTF. CDR3 DNA: TGCGCCAGCAGCGAGCCTCGACAGGGGGTTTGGGATGGCTACACCTTC.